Sequencing of this TCR beta chain was carried out in a study of neoadjuvant anti-PD-1 for oral cavity cancer. Regarding the study as a whole: Higher pretreatment Treg/Th17 ratios tracked higher pretreatment blood clonality.

Indicated time point: after neoadjuvant nivolumab, at surgical resection. Generated by immunoSEQ multiplex PCR, the TCRdb table keeps only in-frame clones and is missing some. The sample carries more than 7,000 clones, roughly 64% recorded once. On this clone itself: Its antigen remains unknown.

The CDR3 sequence is 17 residues long. V was clipped by 7 bases and J by 7 bases; unmatched bases: 16. Germline CDR1 and CDR2: MNHEY and SMNVEV (reference sequence). The receptor's source is a person aged 40 to 85 with oral cavity squamous cell carcinoma. The rearrangement joins TRBV27 to TRBJ1-1; TRBD1 matches at 12 bases. Specimen: PBMCs, collected after nivolumab (anti-PD-1) treatment. CDR3 in DNA: TGTGCCAGCAAGGGGACAGGGGGCCGGACGCTCCAAAATGAAGCTTTCTTT. Translating it yields CASKGTGGRTLQNEAFF.